A single sample is the source of the 21 T cell receptor beta chains below, sequenced in a study of T cell responses to AZD1222 COVID-19 vaccine. Some clones are missing from TCRdb's copy, which holds only in-frame ones; the method was immunoSEQ multiplex PCR. The sample shows 130,000 or so clones, 90% to 95% of them seen only once. Source: peripheral blood, taken on day 0 of MenACWY control vaccination. These receptors were collected from an adult in good health.

This chain joins TRBV5-1 and TRBJ1-1; D is uncertain. CDR1 and CDR2 (germline): SGHRS, YFSETQ. There are 16 residues in the CDR3. Trimming took off 6 bases at V and 0 bases at J, with 18 bases between the two ends. The CDR3 DNA follows: TGCGCCAGCACCAGTCATCGTTCCGTCGTGAACACTGAAGCTTTCTTT. It yields the protein CASTSHRSVVNTEAFF. Combining the CDR3 with reference TRBV5-1 and TRBJ1-1 gives the whole variable domain KAGVTQTPRYLIKTRGQQVTLSCSPISGHRSVSWYQQTPGQGLQFLFEYFSETQRNKGNFPGRFSGRQFSNSRSEMNVSTLELGDSALYLCASTSHRSVVNTEAFFGQGTRLTVV.

The chain has TRBV19 and TRBJ2-7; 10 bases are shared with TRBD1. The CDR3 is 15 amino acids. V was clipped by 5 bases and J by 7 bases; unmatched bases: 11. In germline, CDR1 is LNHDA, CDR2 SQIVND (reference sequence). CDR3 DNA: TGTGCCAGTAGTCCCCGGGACAGGGGAATTGGGGAGCAGTACTTC. Translating gives CASSPRDRGIGEQYF.

The chain couples TRBV6-5 to TRBJ1-2; 7 bases map to TRBD1. The CDR3 has 15 residues. Per germline, CDR1 MNHEY and CDR2 SVGAGI. Trimming at V came to 6 bases and at J to 2 bases, leaving 9 bases not matched to a gene. The CDR3 here is CASRPNDRVNYGYTF. The CDR3 DNA reads TGTGCCAGCAGACCTAATGACAGGGTAAACTATGGCTACACCTTC.

The rearrangement joins TRBV5-5 to TRBJ1-1; D is unclear. Per germline, CDR1 SGHKS and CDR2 YYEKEE (reference sequence). The ends were cut back, 5 bases at V and 10 bases at J, with 18 bases in the middle. CDR3 length: 13 amino acids. As DNA, the CDR3 is TGTGCCAGCAGTGTGGACCCCGTCGAGGGAGCTTTCTTT. Its protein is CASSVDPVEGAFF.

J is TRBJ1-2 and V is TRBV5-4; a possible D gene is TRBD1 (5 bases). V was clipped by 4 bases and J by 8 bases, with 18 bases between them. The CDR3 has 14 amino acids. Germline V gene lookup returns CDR1 SGHNT and CDR2 YYREEE (reference sequence). This CDR3 reads CASSLGPRDAGYTF. CDR3 sequence (DNA): TGTGCCAGCAGCCTCGGGCCCAGGGATGCGGGCTACACCTTC.

The rearrangement links TRBV12-5 to TRBJ1-4; 8 bases are shared with TRBD1. The CDR3 runs to 18 residues. Per the germline V gene, CDR1 is LGHNT and CDR2 is FRNRAP. J gave up 0 bases and V 1 base, and 7 bases lay outside the gene matches. In nucleotides, the CDR3 is TGTGCTAGTGGTTTGGCCCTGACAGGGGCGACAACTAATGAAAAACTGTTTTTT. It specifies CASGLALTGATTNEKLFF.

The chain employs TRBV5-6 and TRBJ2-7, with 8 bases identical to TRBD1. V dropped 1 base and J dropped 7; count of bases not matched to a gene: 10. Germline CDR1 reads SGHDT; CDR2 reads YYEEEE. The CDR3 runs 15 residues. The CDR3 spells CASSLNRGMSWEQYF. DNA of the CDR3: TGTGCCAGCAGCTTGAACAGGGGGATGTCATGGGAGCAGTACTTC.

CDR3 DNA: TGTGCCACCAGTCAGGACTTAAGCGAGCAGTACTTC. Residues: CATSQDLSEQYF. The V call is TRBV24-1, the J call TRBJ2-7, with D perhaps matching TRBD2 (5 bases). The V gene lost 6 bases and the J gene lost 6 bases, with 11 bases spanning the gap. Germline values: CDR1 KGHDR, CDR2 SFDVKD. The CDR3 sequence is 12 residues long.

This chain uses TRBV6-5 with TRBJ2-7, with 11 bases fitting TRBD1. The CDR3 contains 14 residues. Germline loops: CDR1 MNHEY, CDR2 SVGAGI. V lost 8 bases to trimming and J lost 0 bases; unmatched junction nucleotides: 3. The CDR3 coding sequence is TGTGCCAGCTCGGACAGGGGGCCCTCCTACGAGCAGTACTTC. Amino acid sequence: CASSDRGPSYEQYF.

The genes are TRBV11-3 and TRBJ1-6, with 8 bases identical to TRBD1. The V gene end was trimmed by 5 bases and the J gene end by 6 bases; junction bases not matched to a gene: 6. This CDR3 contains 15 residues. The germline V gene has CDR1 SGHNT and CDR2 YENEEA. CDR3 sequence reads: CASSAGTGSNSPLHF. The CDR3 bases are TGTGCCAGCAGCGCCGGGACAGGCAGTAATTCACCCCTCCACTTT. The full variable domain, with the rest looked up from reference TRBV11-3 and TRBJ1-6, is EAGVVQSPRYKIIEKKQPVAFWCNPISGHNTLYWYLQNLGQGPELLIRYENEEAVDDSQLPKDRFSAERLKGVDSTLKIQPAELGDSAVYLCASSAGTGSNSPLHFGNGTRLTVT.

The CDR3 DNA reads TGTGCCAGCAGCTTTCAAGGACAGAGATTGCAAGAGACCCAGTACTTC. It yields the protein CASSFQGQRLQETQYF. The chain combines TRBV14 with TRBJ2-5, with a tentative D call TRBD1 (6 bases). CDR1 is SGHDN, CDR2 FVKESK, per germline. The V gene lost 5 bases and the J gene lost 2 bases, with 18 bases spanning the gap. The CDR3 has 16 residues.

The V gene is TRBV27, the J gene TRBJ1-1; a possible D gene is TRBD1 (5 bases). Per germline, CDR1 MNHEY and CDR2 SMNVEV (reference sequence). This CDR3 spans 11 amino acids. Trimming left V 5 bases short and J 11 bases short, with 12 bases between. For the CDR3, the DNA is TGTGCCAGCAGTCCCGGGACGAGGGCTTTCTTT. Residues: CASSPGTRAFF.

The chain carries TRBV28 and TRBJ2-5; D is ambiguous. V was trimmed by 5 bases and J by 2 bases, leaving 12 bases between them. The CDR3 is made up of 14 amino acids. CDR1 and CDR2 from the germline V gene are MDHEN and SYDVKM. For the CDR3, the DNA is TGTGCCAGCAGTCAATTTGGCGTTCAAGAGACCCAGTACTTC. It specifies CASSQFGVQETQYF.

The V call is TRBV5-5, the J call TRBJ2-7; the D is unclear. The CDR3 totals 14 residues. Trimming removed 4 bases at V and 3 bases at J, with 14 bases between. Germline CDR1 reads SGHKS; CDR2 reads YYEKEE (reference sequence). The DNA for the CDR3 is TGTGCCAGCAGCCCAGGTGGGTATGGCTACGAGCAGTACTTC. Its translation: CASSPGGYGYEQYF.

The chain combines TRBV5-1 with TRBJ1-3; 7 positions agree with TRBD1. The CDR3 contains 15 residues. Trimming removed 0 bases from V and 3 bases from J; junction bases left unmatched: 3. The germline CDR1 and CDR2 sequences are SGHRS and YFSETQ. CDR3 loop: CASSLEGAHGNTIYF. CDR3 sequence (DNA): TGCGCCAGCAGCTTGGAGGGGGCGCATGGAAACACCATATATTTT.

This clone was observed once. The chain recombines TRBV15 with TRBJ1-5; D is unclear. The germline gives CDR1 LNHNV, CDR2 YYDKDF (reference sequence). The CDR3 is 13 amino acids. The ends were cut back, 3 bases at V and 6 bases at J, with 9 bases in the middle. CDR3 in DNA: TGTGCCACCAGCAGTCTGGTGGGTCAGCCCCAGCATTTT. It yields the protein CATSSLVGQPQHF.

This chain joins TRBV19 and TRBJ2-2; TRBD2 matches at 11 bases. This CDR3 comprises 16 residues. Trimming took 4 bases from V and 3 from J; bases not matched to a gene: 4. Germline CDR1 and CDR2: LNHDA and SQIVND (reference sequence). The CDR3 coding sequence is TGTGCCAGTAGTAGGGGACTAGCGGCCTACACCGGGGAGCTGTTTTTT. Residues: CASSRGLAAYTGELFF.

The J gene is TRBJ2-3, the V gene TRBV3-1 (or the pseudogene TRBV3-2), with D uncertain. The length of the CDR3 is 14 residues. The germline V and J ends were trimmed by 2 bases and 0 bases, with 6 bases remaining between them. CDR1 LGHDT and CDR2 YNNKEL come from the germline V gene (reference sequence). CDR3 loop: CASSQRHSTDTQYF. The CDR3, as DNA: TGTGCCAGCAGCCAAAGGCACAGCACAGATACGCAGTATTTT.

The chain recombines TRBV7-2 with TRBJ1-6, with TRBD1 matching over 8 bases. After removal of 2 bases from V and 7 bases from J, the junction contained 1 base not matched to a gene. The germline CDR1 and CDR2 sequences are SGHTA and FQGNSA. The CDR3 loop spans 14 amino acids. Here the CDR3 reads CASSLRQGNSPLHF. The DNA for the CDR3 is TGTGCCAGCAGCTTAAGACAGGGGAATTCACCCCTCCACTTT.

The chain links TRBV4-1 to TRBJ1-2; TRBD1 aligns across 9 bases. The V gene end was trimmed by 2 bases and the J gene end by 3 bases; junction bases not matched to a gene: 4. The germline CDR1 and CDR2 sequences are MGHRA and YSYEKL. This CDR3 has 15 amino acids. The CDR3 loop reads CASSQPRDRDYGYTF. CDR3 sequence (DNA): TGCGCCAGCAGCCAACCTAGGGACAGGGACTATGGCTACACCTTC.

This CDR3 reads CASRPQGPTEAFF. CDR3 in DNA: TGTGCCAGCAGACCACAGGGCCCCACTGAAGCTTTCTTT. The chain carries TRBV27 and TRBJ1-1, with a possible D match to TRBD1 (6 bases). The V end lost 6 bases, the J end lost 4 bases, and 12 bases lay between the germline ends. CDR3 length: 13 residues. Germline CDR1 MNHEY, CDR2 SMNVEV (reference sequence).